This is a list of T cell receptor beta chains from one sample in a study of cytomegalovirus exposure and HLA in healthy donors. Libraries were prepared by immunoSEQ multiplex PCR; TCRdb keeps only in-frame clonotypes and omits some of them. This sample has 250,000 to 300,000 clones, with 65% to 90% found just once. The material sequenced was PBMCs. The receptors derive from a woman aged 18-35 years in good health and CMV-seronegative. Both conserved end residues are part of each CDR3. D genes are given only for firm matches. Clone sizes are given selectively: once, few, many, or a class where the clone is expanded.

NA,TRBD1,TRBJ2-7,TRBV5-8,CASSSGQVSYEQYF,TGTGCCAGCAGCTCCGGACAGGTGTCCTACGAGCAGTACTTC
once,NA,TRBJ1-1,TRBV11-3,CASSFLGSRVAFF,TGTGCCAGCAGCTTCCTTGGTTCTAGAGTAGCTTTCTTT
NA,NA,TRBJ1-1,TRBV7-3,CASSLGRDAEAFF,TGTGCCAGCAGCTTGGGGCGGGACGCTGAAGCTTTCTTT
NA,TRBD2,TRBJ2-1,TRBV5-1,CASSPLRGGSDEQFF,TGCGCCAGCAGCCCCCTGCGGGGGGGAAGCGATGAGCAGTTCTTC
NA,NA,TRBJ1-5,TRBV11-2,CASSLQEYQPQHF,TGTGCCAGCAGCCTACAGGAGTATCAGCCCCAGCATTTT
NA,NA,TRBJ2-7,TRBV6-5,CASSYSGGALLEQYF,TGTGCCAGCAGTTACTCGGGGGGGGCCCTTCTCGAGCAGTACTTC
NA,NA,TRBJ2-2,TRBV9,CASTPANTGELFF,TGTGCCAGCACCCCTGCGAACACCGGGGAGCTGTTTTTT
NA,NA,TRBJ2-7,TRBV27,CASSLEGDAYEQYF,TGTGCCAGCAGTTTAGAGGGGGATGCCTACGAGCAGTACTTC
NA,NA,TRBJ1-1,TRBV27,CASSLRKGVGEAFF,TGTGCCAGCAGTTTACGAAAGGGGGTTGGTGAAGCTTTCTTT
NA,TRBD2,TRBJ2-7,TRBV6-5,CASSRGGGAPYEQYF,TGTGCCAGCAGTCGGGGCGGGGGGGCTCCCTACGAGCAGTACTTC